The present entry profiles one T cell receptor (beta chain) with its context. The CDR3 totals 16 residues. Trimming stripped 3 bases from V and 0 bases from J, with 12 bases between. Germline CDR1 and CDR2: MNHEY and SMNVEV (reference sequence). Generated by immunoSEQ multiplex PCR, the TCRdb table keeps only in-frame clones and is missing some. The sample yields 68,000 or so clones, approximately 80% seen once. The sample originates from a study of blood T cell repertoires in COVID-19. The specimen sequenced was peripheral blood. The sequence was obtained from a human donor in a cohort sampled during active COVID-19. V and J are TRBV27 and TRBJ1-5; D may be TRBD1 (5 bases). DNA for the CDR3: TGTGCCAGCAGTTTGTCAGGACACTTTAGCAATCAGCCCCAGCATTTT. Amino acids: CASSLSGHFSNQPQHF.